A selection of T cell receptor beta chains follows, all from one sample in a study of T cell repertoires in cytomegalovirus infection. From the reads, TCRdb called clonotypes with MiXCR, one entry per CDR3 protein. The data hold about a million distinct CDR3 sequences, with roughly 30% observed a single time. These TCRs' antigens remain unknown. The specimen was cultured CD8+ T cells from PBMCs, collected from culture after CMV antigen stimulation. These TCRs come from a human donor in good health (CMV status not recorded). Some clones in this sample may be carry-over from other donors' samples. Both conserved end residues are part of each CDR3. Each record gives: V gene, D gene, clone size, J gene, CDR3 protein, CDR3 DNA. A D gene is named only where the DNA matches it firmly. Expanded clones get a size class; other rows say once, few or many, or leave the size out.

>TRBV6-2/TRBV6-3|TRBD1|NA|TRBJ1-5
CASVGQGGNQPQHF
TGTGCCAGCGTCGGACAGGGGGGGAATCAGCCCCAGCATTTT
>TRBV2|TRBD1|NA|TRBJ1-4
CASSIPQGLNEKLFF
TGTGCCAGCAGTATCCCACAGGGGCTAAATGAAAAACTGTTTTTT
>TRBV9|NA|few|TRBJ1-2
CASRAATLYGYTF
TGTGCCAGCAGGGCCGCGACCCTCTATGGCTACACCTTC
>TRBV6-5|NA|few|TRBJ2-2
CASSYVWGTNTGELFF
TGTGCCAGCAGTTACGTGTGGGGTACGAACACCGGGGAGCTGTTTTTT
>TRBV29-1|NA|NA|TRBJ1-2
CSVIQTTNYGYTF
TGCAGCGTAATACAGACTACTAACTATGGCTACACCTTC
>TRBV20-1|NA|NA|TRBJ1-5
CSARDESLAGALFQPQHF
TGCAGTGCTAGAGATGAAAGTCTCGCAGGGGCTCTTTTTCAGCCCCAGCATTTT
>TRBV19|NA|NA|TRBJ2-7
CVSTHGPYEQYF
TGTGTCAGTACCCACGGGCCTTACGAGCAGTACTTC
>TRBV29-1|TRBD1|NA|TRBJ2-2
CSVEGTARTGELFF
TGCAGCGTTGAGGGGACAGCACGTACCGGGGAGCTGTTTTTT
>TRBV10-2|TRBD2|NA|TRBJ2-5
CASRGLGTIETQYF
TGCGCCAGCAGGGGGCTGGGGACTATAGAGACCCAGTACTTC
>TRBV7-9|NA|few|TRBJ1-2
CASSPPGLSGFNYGYTF
TGTGCCAGCAGCCCGCCCGGACTGTCGGGCTTTAACTATGGCTACACCTTC
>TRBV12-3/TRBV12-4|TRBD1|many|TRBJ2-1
CASSLRDRGGNEQFF
TGTGCCAGCAGTTTGCGGGACAGGGGAGGCAATGAGCAGTTCTTC